These 4 T cell receptor beta chains were all obtained from the same sample, sequenced in a study of siplizumab effects on memory and regulatory T cells. TCRdb's copy holds only in-frame clones and misses some; the assay was immunoSEQ multiplex PCR. The repertoire has roughly 120,000 clones, about 94% of them found once; the top ten carry 1.5% to 2%. Input material: non-Treg CD4+ T cells sorted from blood. These receptors were obtained from a human donor in good health.

This chain uses TRBV29-1 with TRBJ2-2, with no clear D. Deletions cut 2 bases from V and 1 base from J, with 5 bases between. The CDR3 is 13 residues long. Germline values: CDR1 SQVTM, CDR2 ANQGSEA. CDR3 bases: TGCAGCGTTGAACACCGGAACACCGGGGAGCTGTTTTTT. Its translation: CSVEHRNTGELFF.

This sequence joins TRBV4-1 and TRBJ2-2; TRBD2 matches at 10 bases. Germline V CDR1 and CDR2: MGHRA, YSYEKL. The CDR3 totals 18 residues. Trimming at V came to 4 bases and at J to 10 bases, leaving 18 bases not matched to a gene. The CDR3 nucleotides read TGCGCCAGCAGCCGACGGCCAGGGCCTAGCGGGAGTCTCGAGGAGCTGTTTTTT. Its translation: CASSRRPGPSGSLEELFF.

V gene TRBV4-1 combines with J gene TRBJ1-5; the D is unclear. CDR3 length: 12 amino acids. V shed 3 bases and J shed 7 bases, with 7 bases lying between them. Germline lookup yields CDR1 MGHRA and CDR2 YSYEKL. The CDR3 region has the DNA TGCGCCAGCAGCCAGAACGACCAGCCCCAGCATTTT. Translated, it gives CASSQNDQPQHF.

The chain combines TRBV6-5 with TRBJ2-7, with D possibly being TRBD2 (5 bases). The germline CDR1 and CDR2 sequences are MNHEY and SVGAGI. The germline V and J ends were trimmed by 6 bases and 3 bases, with 9 bases remaining between them. The length of the CDR3 is 12 residues. CDR3 DNA: TGTGCCAGCAGGGGAGATCACTACGAGCAGTACTTC. Its protein is CASRGDHYEQYF.